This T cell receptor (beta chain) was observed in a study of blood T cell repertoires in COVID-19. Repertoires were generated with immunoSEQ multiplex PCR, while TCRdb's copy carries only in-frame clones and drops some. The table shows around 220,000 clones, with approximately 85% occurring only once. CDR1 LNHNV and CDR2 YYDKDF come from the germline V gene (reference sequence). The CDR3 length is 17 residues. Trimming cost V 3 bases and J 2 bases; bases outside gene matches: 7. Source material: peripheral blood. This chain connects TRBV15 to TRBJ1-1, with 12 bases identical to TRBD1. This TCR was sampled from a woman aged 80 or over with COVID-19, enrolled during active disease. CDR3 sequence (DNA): TGTGCCACCAGCAGTTTGGGACAGGGGGCCTTTAACACTGAAGCTTTCTTT. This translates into CATSSLGQGAFNTEAFF.